The source of this T cell receptor (beta chain) is a study of blood T cell repertoires in COVID-19. Study details: Samples taken during acute and convalescent COVID-19 were collected in the United States, Italy and Spain. T cells, B-cell-depleted T cells, or PBMCs provided the cDNA or gDNA that served as material.

This CDR3 is 15 amino acids long. Trimming removed 1 base from V and 1 base from J, with 11 bases in between. Germline V lookup: CDR1 SGHRS, CDR2 YFSETQ. Source study methods: Using reference gene primer amplification, nucleated cell counts were estimated. Sequencing was performed with immunoSEQ multiplex PCR; in TCRdb, only in-frame clones are kept and a portion is missing. V, J and clone size are those of that table, while D and trimming were read from the DNA. The top ten hold about 3% of the sample, which has 200,000 to 300,000 clones, around 85% seen once. The clonotype was recovered from a woman between 25 and 40 years old who had recovered from COVID-19. The chain joins TRBV5-1 to TRBJ1-1; unclear D gene. The material sequenced was peripheral blood. The CDR3 DNA sequence: TGCGCCAGCAGCTTGACAGCGGGTGGGAACACTGAAGCTTTCTTT. This translates into CASSLTAGGNTEAFF.